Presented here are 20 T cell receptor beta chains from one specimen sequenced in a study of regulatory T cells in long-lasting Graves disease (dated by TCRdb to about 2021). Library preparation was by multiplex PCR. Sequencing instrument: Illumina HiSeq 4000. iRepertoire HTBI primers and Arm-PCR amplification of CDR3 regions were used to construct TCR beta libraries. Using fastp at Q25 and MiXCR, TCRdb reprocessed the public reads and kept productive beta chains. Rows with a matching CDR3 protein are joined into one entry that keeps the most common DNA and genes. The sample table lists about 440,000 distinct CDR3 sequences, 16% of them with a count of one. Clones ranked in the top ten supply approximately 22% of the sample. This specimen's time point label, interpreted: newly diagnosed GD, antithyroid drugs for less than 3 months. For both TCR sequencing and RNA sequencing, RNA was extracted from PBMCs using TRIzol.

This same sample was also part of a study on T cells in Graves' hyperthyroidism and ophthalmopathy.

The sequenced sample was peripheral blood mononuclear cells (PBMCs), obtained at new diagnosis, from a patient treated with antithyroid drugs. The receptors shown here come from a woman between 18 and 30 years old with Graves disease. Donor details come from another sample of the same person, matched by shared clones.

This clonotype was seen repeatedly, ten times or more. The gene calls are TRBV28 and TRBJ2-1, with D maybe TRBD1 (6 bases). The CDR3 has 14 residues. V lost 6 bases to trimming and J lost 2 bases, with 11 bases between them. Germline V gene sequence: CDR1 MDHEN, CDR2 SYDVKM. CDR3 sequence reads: CASSRTATYNEQFF. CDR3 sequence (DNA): TGTGCCAGCAGCCGGACAGCCACCTACAATGAGCAGTTCTTC.

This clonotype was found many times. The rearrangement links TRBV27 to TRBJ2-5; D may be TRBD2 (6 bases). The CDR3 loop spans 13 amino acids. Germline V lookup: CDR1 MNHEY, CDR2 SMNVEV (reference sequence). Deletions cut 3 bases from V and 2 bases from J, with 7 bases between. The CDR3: CASSLRGQETQYF. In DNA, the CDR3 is TGTGCCAGCAGTTTGCGGGGACAAGAGACCCAGTACTTC.

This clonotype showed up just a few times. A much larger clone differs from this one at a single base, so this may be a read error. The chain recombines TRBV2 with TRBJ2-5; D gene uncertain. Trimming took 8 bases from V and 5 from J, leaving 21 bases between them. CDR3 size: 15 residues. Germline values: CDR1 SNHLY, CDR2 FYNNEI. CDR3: CASGRVAPRGETQYF. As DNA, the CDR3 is TGTGCCAGCGGACGGGTGGCACCACGAGGCGAGACCCAGTACTTC. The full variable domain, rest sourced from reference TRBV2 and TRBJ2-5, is EPEVTQTPSHQVTQMGQEVILRCVPISNHLYFYWYRQILGQKVEFLVSFYNNEISEKSEIFDDQFSVERPDGSNFTLKIRSTKLEDSAMYFCASGRVAPRGETQYFGPGTRLLVL.

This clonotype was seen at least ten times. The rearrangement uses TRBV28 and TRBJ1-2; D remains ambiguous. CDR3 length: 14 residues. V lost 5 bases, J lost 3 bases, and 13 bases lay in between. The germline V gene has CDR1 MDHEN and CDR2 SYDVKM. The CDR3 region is CASSPSRQYYGYTF. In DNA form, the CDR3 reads TGTGCCAGCAGTCCCAGTCGGCAATACTATGGCTACACCTTC.

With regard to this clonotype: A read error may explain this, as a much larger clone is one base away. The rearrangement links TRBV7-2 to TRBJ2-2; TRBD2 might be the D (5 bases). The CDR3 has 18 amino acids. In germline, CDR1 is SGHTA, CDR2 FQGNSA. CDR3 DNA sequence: TGTGCCAGCAGCTTCGCTGGGCGGCGGGTAACGAACACCGGGGAGCTGGTTTTT. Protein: CASSFAGRRVTNTGELVF.

The chain's CDR3 is CASSQDPGADYGYTF. DNA for the CDR3: TGCGCCAGCAGCCAAGATCCGGGAGCGGACTATGGCTACACCTTC. The rearrangement uses TRBV4-3 and TRBJ1-2; D is undetermined. CDR3 length equals 15 residues. Germline values: CDR1 LGHNA, CDR2 YSLEER. Trimming left V 0 bases short and J 3 bases short, with 11 bases between.

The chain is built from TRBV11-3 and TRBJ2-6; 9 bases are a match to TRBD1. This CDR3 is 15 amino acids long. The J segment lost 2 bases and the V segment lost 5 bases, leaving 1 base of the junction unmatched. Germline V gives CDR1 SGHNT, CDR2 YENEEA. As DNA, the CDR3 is TGTGCCAGCAGCACAGGGGGCGCTGGGGCCAACGTCCTGACTTTC. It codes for CASSTGGAGANVLTF.

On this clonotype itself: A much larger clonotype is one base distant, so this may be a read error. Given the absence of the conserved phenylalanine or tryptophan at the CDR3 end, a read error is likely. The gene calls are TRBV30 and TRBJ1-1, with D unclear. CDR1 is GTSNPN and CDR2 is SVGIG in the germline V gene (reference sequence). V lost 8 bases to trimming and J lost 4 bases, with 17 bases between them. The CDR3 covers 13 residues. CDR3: CASSYRRGTEAFL. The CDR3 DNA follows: TGTGCCAGCAGCTATAGGCGGGGCACTGAAGCTTTCCTT.

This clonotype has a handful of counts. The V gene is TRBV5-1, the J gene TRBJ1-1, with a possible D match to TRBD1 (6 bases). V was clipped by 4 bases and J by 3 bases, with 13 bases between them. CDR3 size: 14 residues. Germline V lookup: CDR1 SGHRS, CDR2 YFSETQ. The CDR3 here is CASSTTGSHTEAFF. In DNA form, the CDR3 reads TGCGCCAGCAGCACCACAGGGTCTCACACTGAAGCTTTCTTT.

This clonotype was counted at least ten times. CDR3 nucleotide sequence: TGTGCCAGCAGCCCGGGGGGGTTCGAGCAGTACTTC. This encodes CASSPGGFEQYF. V and J are TRBV7-9 and TRBJ2-7; 8 bases map to TRBD2. The CDR3 totals 12 residues. The junction had 3 bases not matched to a gene; V was cut back by 5 bases and J by 6 bases. Germline V CDR1 and CDR2: SEHNR, FQNEAQ (reference sequence).

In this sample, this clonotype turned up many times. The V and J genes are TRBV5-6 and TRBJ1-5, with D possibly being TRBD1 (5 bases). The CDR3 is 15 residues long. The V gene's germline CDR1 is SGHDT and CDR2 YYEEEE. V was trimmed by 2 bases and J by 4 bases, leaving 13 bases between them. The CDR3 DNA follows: TGTGCCAGCAGCTTTTCCAGGGTAGGAAATCAGCCCCAGCATTTT. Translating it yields CASSFSRVGNQPQHF.

DNA of the CDR3: TGTGCCAGCAGTTCCCGACTAGCGGGAGTTTACGAGCAGTACTTC. As protein: CASSSRLAGVYEQYF. This chain connects TRBV28 to TRBJ2-7; 12 bases align to TRBD2. The CDR3 covers 15 residues. CDR1 is MDHEN, CDR2 SYDVKM, per germline. The junction had 5 bases not matched to a gene; V was cut back by 4 bases and J by 4 bases.

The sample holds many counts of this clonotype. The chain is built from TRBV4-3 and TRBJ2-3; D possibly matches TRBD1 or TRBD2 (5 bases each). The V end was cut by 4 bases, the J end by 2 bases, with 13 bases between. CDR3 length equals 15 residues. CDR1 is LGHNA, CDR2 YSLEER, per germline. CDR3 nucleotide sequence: TGCGCCAGCAGCCGGGACCCGCATCACACAGATACGCAGTATTTT. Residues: CASSRDPHHTDTQYF.

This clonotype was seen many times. The CDR3 bases are TGTGCCAGCAGTGAAGCGGAACAACGCTACTATGGCTACACCTTC. Translated, it gives CASSEAEQRYYGYTF. The chain recombines TRBV6-1 with TRBJ1-2, with D uncertain. Germline V gene data show CDR1 as MNHNS and CDR2 as SASEGT. The ends were cut back, 0 bases at V and 3 bases at J, with 11 bases in the middle. The CDR3 has 15 amino acids.

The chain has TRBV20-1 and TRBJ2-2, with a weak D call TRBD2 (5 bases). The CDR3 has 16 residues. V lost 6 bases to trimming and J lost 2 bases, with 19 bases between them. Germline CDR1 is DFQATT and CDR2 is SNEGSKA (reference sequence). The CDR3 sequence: CSARKRRDYNTGELFF. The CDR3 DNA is TGCAGTGCCCGGAAGAGACGAGACTATAACACCGGGGAGCTGTTTTTT.

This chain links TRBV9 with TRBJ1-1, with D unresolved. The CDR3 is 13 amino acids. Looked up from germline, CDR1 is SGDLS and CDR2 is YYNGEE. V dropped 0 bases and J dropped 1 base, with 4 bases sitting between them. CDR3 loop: CASSVVPNTEAFF. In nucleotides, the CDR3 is TGTGCCAGCAGCGTAGTACCGAACACTGAAGCTTTCTTT.

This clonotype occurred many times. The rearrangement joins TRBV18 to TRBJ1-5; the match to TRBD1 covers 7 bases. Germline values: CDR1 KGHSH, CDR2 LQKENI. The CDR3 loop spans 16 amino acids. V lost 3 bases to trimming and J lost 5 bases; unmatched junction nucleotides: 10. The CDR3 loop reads CASSPIQTGLYQPQHF. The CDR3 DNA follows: TGTGCCAGCTCACCGATCCAGACAGGGTTGTATCAGCCCCAGCATTTT.

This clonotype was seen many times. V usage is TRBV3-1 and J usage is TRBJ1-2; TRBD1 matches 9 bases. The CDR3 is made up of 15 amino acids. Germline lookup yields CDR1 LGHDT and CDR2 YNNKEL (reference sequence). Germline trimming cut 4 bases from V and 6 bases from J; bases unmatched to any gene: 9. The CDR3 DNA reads TGTGCCAGCAGCCCAAGGGACAGGGAAGCTAATGGCTACACCTTC. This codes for CASSPRDREANGYTF.

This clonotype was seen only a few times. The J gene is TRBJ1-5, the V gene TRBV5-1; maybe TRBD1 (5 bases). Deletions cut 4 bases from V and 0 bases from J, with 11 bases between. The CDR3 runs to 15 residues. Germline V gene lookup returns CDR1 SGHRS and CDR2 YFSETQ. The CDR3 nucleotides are TGCGCCAGCAGCCTCTCAGGGTTTAGCAATCAGCCCCAGCATTTT. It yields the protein CASSLSGFSNQPQHF. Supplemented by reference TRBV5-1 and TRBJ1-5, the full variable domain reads KAGVTQTPRYLIKTRGQQVTLSCSPISGHRSVSWYQQTPGQGLQFLFEYFSETQRNKGNFPGRFSGRQFSNSRSEMNVSTLELGDSALYLCASSLSGFSNQPQHFGDGTRLSIL.

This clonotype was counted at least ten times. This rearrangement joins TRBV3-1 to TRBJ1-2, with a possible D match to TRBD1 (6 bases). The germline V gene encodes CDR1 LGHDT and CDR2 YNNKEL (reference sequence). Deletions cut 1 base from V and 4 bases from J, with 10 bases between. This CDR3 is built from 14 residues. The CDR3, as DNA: TGTGCCAGCAGCCAAGTGGGGGCAACCTATGGCTACACCTTC. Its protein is CASSQVGATYGYTF.